These T cell receptor beta chains were read from a single sample in a study of T cell changes during pregnancy in multiple sclerosis. Some clones are missing from TCRdb's copy, which holds only in-frame ones; the method was immunoSEQ multiplex PCR. The sample holds 30,000 to 40,000 clones, 93% seen once. The sample here was CD8+ T cells from peripheral blood mononuclear cells, taken in the third trimester of pregnancy. The receptors shown here come from a female donor with multiple sclerosis, enrolled in a pregnancy study. Each CDR3 is given with its conserved first and last residue. Fields, in order: D gene, V gene, J gene, clone size, CDR3 DNA, CDR3 protein. A D gene is named only where the DNA matches it firmly. Rows give clone size only sometimes, using once, few, many, or a class for an expanded clone.

.	TRBV6-1	TRBJ1-5	.	TGTGCCAGCAGTACAACTAGCAATCAGCCCCAGCATTTT	CASSTTSNQPQHF
TRBD1	TRBV10-3	TRBJ1-6	.	TGTGCCACTTGGGACAGGGATTTTTCCCTCCACTTT	CATWDRDFSLHF
TRBD2	TRBV13	TRBJ2-7	.	TGTGCCAGCAGCCAGGGACTAGCGGATAGCTCCTACGAGCAGTACTTC	CASSQGLADSSYEQYF
TRBD2	TRBV6-1	TRBJ2-1	.	TGTGCCAGCAGTGATCTCTCGAGCGGGGGGAATGAGCAGTTCTTC	CASSDLSSGGNEQFF
TRBD1	TRBV5-6	TRBJ1-5	.	TGTGCCAGCAGCTTAGGACAGGGAAGCAATCAGCCCCAGCATTTT	CASSLGQGSNQPQHF
.	TRBV13	TRBJ1-5	.	TGTGCCAGCAGCTTAGGGGGGAGGGGCAATCAGCCCCAGCATTTT	CASSLGGRGNQPQHF
.	TRBV5-4	TRBJ2-3	.	TGTGCCAGCAGCTTGGGACAGGCAGATACGCAGTATTTT	CASSLGQADTQYF
.	TRBV9	TRBJ1-5	.	TGTGCCAGCAGCGTAGGATCGGGAGGGCAGCCCCAGCATTTT	CASSVGSGGQPQHF
TRBD2	TRBV5-1	TRBJ2-1	.	TGCGCCAGCAGCCACGGACTAGCGGGGCGCTTTAATGAGCAGTTCTTC	CASSHGLAGRFNEQFF
TRBD2	TRBV5-1	TRBJ2-7	.	TGCGCCAGCAGCTTGGGACTAGCGATGGATGACTACGAGCAGTACTTC	CASSLGLAMDDYEQYF
TRBD1	TRBV18	TRBJ2-5	.	TGTGCCAGCTCATCCGGGACAGGGGATATCGAAAAGACCCAGTACTTC	CASSSGTGDIEKTQYF
.	TRBV14	TRBJ1-4	.	TGTGCCAGCAGCCTCACAAGTGAAAAACTGTTTTTT	CASSLTSEKLFF
TRBD2	TRBV9	TRBJ2-7	.	TGTGCCAGCAGCGTAGATCTCGGGGGGGCCTCCGAGCAGTACTTC	CASSVDLGGASEQYF
.	TRBV9	TRBJ2-5	.	TGTGCCAGCAGCGTAGTAACCGGAGAGACCCAGTACTTC	CASSVVTGETQYF
.	TRBV6-1	TRBJ2-7	.	TGTGCCAGCAGTGGGGCGGGACCCCCAACGGGCTACGAGCAGTACTTC	CASSGAGPPTGYEQYF
.	TRBV19	TRBJ1-5	.	TGTGCCAGTAGTATGGTGCCAGGGATGGGGAGGGTAAATCAGCCCCAGCATTTT	CASSMVPGMGRVNQPQHF
.	TRBV15	TRBJ2-2	.	TGTGCCACCAGCAAGGACTCAGGCGGGGAGCTGTTTTTT	CATSKDSGGELFF
.	TRBV27	TRBJ1-1	.	TGTGCCAGCAGACTAGGGGGGGGGAACACTGAAGCTTTCTTT	CASRLGGGNTEAFF
.	TRBV6-5	TRBJ1-1	.	TGTGCCAGCAGTTACGGTACGGGGGGATTGAACACTGAAGCTTTCTTT	CASSYGTGGLNTEAFF
TRBD2	TRBV5-4	TRBJ2-7	.	TGTGCCAGCAGCTTGCTAGGACTAGCGGGGGCCTACGAGCAGTACTTC	CASSLLGLAGAYEQYF
TRBD1	TRBV4-1	TRBJ1-1	.	TGCGCCAGCAAGGGGGCCGAAGGGGACACTGAAGCTTTCTTT	CASKGAEGDTEAFF
.	TRBV2	TRBJ2-1	.	TGTGCCAGCAGTGAAGTCTCCGTCTTACCCGACAGTTGGCTATTTTTAAGTGAGCAGTTCTTC	CASSEVSVLPDSWLFLSEQFF
TRBD2	TRBV7-9	TRBJ2-1	.	TGTGCCAGCAGCTTAGTGGGACTAGCGGGCGACGTCTCCTACAATGAGCAGTTCTTC	CASSLVGLAGDVSYNEQFF
.	TRBV5-6	TRBJ1-1	.	TGTGCCAGCAGCCAGGGGACCCACACTGAAGCTTTCTTT	CASSQGTHTEAFF
TRBD2	TRBV9	TRBJ2-3	.	TGTGCCAGCAGCGTAGAAGCGGGGGGGCACGGAGATACGCAGTATTTT	CASSVEAGGHGDTQYF
.	TRBV6-5	TRBJ1-1	.	TGTGCCAGCAGTTACTCTTTCGGGGGCACTGAAGCTTTCTTT	CASSYSFGGTEAFF
TRBD2	TRBV12-5	TRBJ2-2	.	TGTGCTAGTGGTTTGACGACCGGGCGGGAGGGCACCGGGGAGCTGTTTTTT	CASGLTTGREGTGELFF
TRBD1	TRBV14	TRBJ1-2	.	TGTGCCAGCAGCCAGGCCACAGGGGCTGGCTACACCTTC	CASSQATGAGYTF
TRBD2	TRBV9	TRBJ2-7	.	TGTGCCAGCAGCGTAGAGGCGGGGGAGCCGTACTTC	CASSVEAGEPYF
TRBD1	TRBV9	TRBJ1-1	.	TGTGCCAGCGGGATGGACAGGGGACGTCGGAACACTGAAGCTTTCTTT	CASGMDRGRRNTEAFF
TRBD2	TRBV27	TRBJ2-3	.	TGTGCCAGCAGCTTATCCCATGAGCGGGGCCCATTCACAGATACGCAGTATTTT	CASSLSHERGPFTDTQYF
.	TRBV15	TRBJ2-2	.	TGTGCCACCAGCCTAGGGACATTTGAGCTGTTTTTT	CATSLGTFELFF
.	TRBV10-1	TRBJ2-3	.	TGCGCCAGCAGTGACCTTATGGGGGCGGATCGCACAGATACGCAGTATTTT	CASSDLMGADRTDTQYF
.	TRBV4-1	TRBJ1-1	.	TGCGCCAGCAGATCTATACGGGGGATGAACACTGAAGCTTTCTTT	CASRSIRGMNTEAFF
TRBD1	TRBV28	TRBJ2-7	.	TGTGCCAGCAGTTTTGCCGGGACAGGGCTGGAAGCCTACGAGCAGTACTTC	CASSFAGTGLEAYEQYF
.	TRBV19	TRBJ2-2	once	TGTGCCAGTATGGGGGGTGCAGGGGGCACCGGGGAGCTGTTTTTT	CASMGGAGGTGELFF
.	TRBV11-2	TRBJ2-2	.	TGTGCCAGCAGCGGACAGTGGAACACCGGGGAGCTGTTTTTT	CASSGQWNTGELFF
.	TRBV13	TRBJ2-2	.	TGTGCCAGCAGCGAGGGGGGGATTATCACCGGGGAGCTGTTTTTT	CASSEGGIITGELFF
TRBD1	TRBV5-6	TRBJ2-1	once	TGTGCCAGCAGTCTTGTCACAGGGGTCCGTGAGCAGTTCTTC	CASSLVTGVREQFF
TRBD2	TRBV7-9	TRBJ2-2	.	TGTGCCAGCAGCTCGGGACTAGCCGGGGAGCTGTTTTTT	CASSSGLAGELFF
TRBD1	TRBV9	TRBJ1-6	once	TGTGCCAGCAACGACCGGGGGGACAGGGTCAATTCACCCCTCCACTTT	CASNDRGDRVNSPLHF
TRBD1	TRBV29-1	TRBJ1-3	.	TGCAGCGCCCGAACAGGGGCGTCTGGAAACACCATATATTTT	CSARTGASGNTIYF
.	TRBV5-4	TRBJ1-1	.	TGTGCCAGCAGTTCTCCGGGACAAAGGAACACTGAAGCTTTCTTT	CASSSPGQRNTEAFF
TRBD1	TRBV19	TRBJ1-1	.	TGTGCCAGCGAGATAGGGGGCGTGAGCACTGAAGCTTTCTTT	CASEIGGVSTEAFF
.	TRBV6-1	TRBJ2-7	.	TGTGCCAGCAGGGGCGGGACCTACGAGCAGTACTTC	CASRGGTYEQYF
.	TRBV5-4	TRBJ2-3	.	TGTGCCAGCAGCTTGGAGATAACTGACACAGATACGCAGTATTTT	CASSLEITDTDTQYF
TRBD1	TRBV7-8	TRBJ1-1	.	TGTGCCAGCAGCTTTACCGGGACAGGGTCGATCGGTGGAGCTTTCTTT	CASSFTGTGSIGGAFF
TRBD1	TRBV6-5	TRBJ2-2	.	TGTGCCAGCAGTCCAGGGGGCGGATTGATCGGGGAGCTGTTTTTT	CASSPGGGLIGELFF
TRBD2	TRBV7-6	TRBJ2-3	.	TGTGCCAGCAGCTTAGAGACTAGCGGGGTCACAGATACGCAGTATTTT	CASSLETSGVTDTQYF
TRBD2	TRBV5-4	TRBJ2-3	.	TGTGCCAGCAGCTTGAAAAGCGGGGGGCACCCACCGATAAGCACAGATACGCAGTATTTT	CASSLKSGGHPPISTDTQYF
TRBD1	TRBV7-9	TRBJ1-4	.	TGTGCCAGCAGTCCGGACAGGGGCGGGGAAAAACTGTTTTTT	CASSPDRGGEKLFF
TRBD1	TRBV4-1	TRBJ1-4	.	TGCGCCAGCAGCCAAGAAGGGACAGGCAAAAATGAAAAACTGTTTTTT	CASSQEGTGKNEKLFF
TRBD2	TRBV5-1	TRBJ2-3	.	TGCGCCAGCAGCTTGGCTTCGGTAGCGGGGGGGCTTGGAACAGATACGCAGTATTTT	CASSLASVAGGLGTDTQYF
.	TRBV11-2	TRBJ1-4	once	TGTGCCAGCAGCTTAGATGGGGGGTGGGGGGAACATGAAAAACTGTTTTTT	CASSLDGGWGEHEKLFF
.	TRBV2	TRBJ2-7	.	TGTGCCAGCAGTGAGGCCGCGGCTACTTACGAGCAGTACTTC	CASSEAAATYEQYF
.	TRBV15	TRBJ2-1	.	TGTGCCACCAGCAGAGAGGCAGGATACAATGAGCAGTTCTTC	CATSREAGYNEQFF